Detailed here is one TCR beta chain. Its antigen is currently unknown. Isolated RNA was reverse transcribed into cDNA used as the sequencing template. Sequencing was performed with immunoSEQ multiplex PCR; in TCRdb, only in-frame clones are kept and a portion is missing. The sample has about 190,000 clones; about three fifths are singletons. This sample's treatment: oral pan-JAK inhibitor, 5-10 mg twice daily. The sample originates from a study of CD8+ T cells in alopecia areata. Notes on the study in general: One nonresponder leaves baseline CD8+ expansion's link to response uncertain.

Material: CD4+ T cells sorted from blood, obtained at week 4, from a patient treated with tofacitinib. The clonotype originates from a human donor with alopecia areata.

CDR3 loop: CASSQRENNEQFF. The CDR3 DNA follows: TGTGCCAGCAGCCAGCGGGAGAACAATGAGCAGTTCTTC. The chain joins TRBV13 to TRBJ2-1; 8 nucleotides agree with TRBD2. The germline gives CDR1 PRHDT, CDR2 FYEKMQ (reference sequence). This CDR3 is built from 13 residues. The V segment lost 5 bases and the J segment 5 bases; nucleotides outside the gene matches: 2.